What follows are 6 T cell receptor beta chains derived from one specimen sequenced in a study of Graves' ophthalmopathy and Graves' hyperthyroidism. Beta-chain TCR CDR3 regions were amplified from RNA transcripts. A first-round RT-PCR used HTBI primers, followed by a second-round multiplex PCR. From the multiplex PCR reads, TCRdb called clonotypes with MiXCR, one entry per CDR3 protein. The data show around 670,000 distinct CDR3 sequences, 40% seen once. The specimen was peripheral blood. These receptors came from an adult man with Graves' ophthalmopathy.

With respect to this clonotype: In this CDR3 the conserved last residue, phenylalanine or tryptophan, is missing, so a read error is likely. This rearrangement joins TRBV9 to TRBJ2-7, with TRBD2 matching over 9 bases. With 3 bases clipped from V and 5 bases from J, the junction kept 9 bases outside the gene matches. There are 15 residues in the CDR3. Germline V gives CDR1 SGDLS, CDR2 YYNGEE. CDR3 region: CASSETSGFPNEQYL. The CDR3 DNA is TGTGCCAGCAGCGAGACTAGCGGCTTCCCAAACGAGCAGTACCTC.

The V call is TRBV4-1, the J call TRBJ2-7, with 7 bases fitting TRBD1. Per germline, CDR1 MGHRA and CDR2 YSYEKL. This CDR3 has 13 residues. Unmatched junction bases numbered 5, after V lost 3 bases and J lost 6 bases. This CDR3 is CASSQQTGREQYF. Written as DNA, the CDR3 is TGCGCCAGCAGCCAGCAGACAGGGCGCGAGCAGTACTTC.

The chain is built from TRBV10-3 and TRBJ2-3, with 7 bases matching TRBD1. The CDR3 has 15 residues. Germline CDR1 reads ENHRY; CDR2 reads SYGVKD. V lost 2 bases and J lost 2; bases outside the gene matches: 4. The CDR3 loop reads CAISEEDRYTDTQYF. The DNA of the CDR3 is TGTGCCATCAGTGAGGAGGACAGGTACACAGATACGCAGTATTTT.

Comments on this clonotype: A much larger clone is a single base away; this may be a read error. V usage is TRBV20-1 and J usage is TRBJ1-2; TRBD1 agrees at 7 bases. Looked up from germline, CDR1 is DFQATT and CDR2 is SNEGSKA (reference sequence). V gave up 3 bases and J gave up 9 bases; unmatched junction bases: 10. This CDR3 contains 13 residues. CDR3 DNA: TGCAGTGCTAGGCCCTACAGGGGTTCGCGCTACACCTTC. Amino acids: CSARPYRGSRYTF.

Note on this clonotype: Given the absence of the conserved phenylalanine or tryptophan at the CDR3 end, a read error is likely. The J gene is TRBJ2-5, the V gene TRBV5-4; D is perhaps TRBD1 (5 bases). Trimming stripped 2 bases from V and 0 bases from J, with 11 bases between. Germline V gene sequence: CDR1 SGHNT, CDR2 YYREEE (reference sequence). This CDR3 has 15 residues. CDR3 sequence: CASSLGTGDQETQYV. The DNA for the CDR3 is TGTGCCAGCAGCTTAGGAACAGGCGACCAAGAGACCCAGTACGTC.

The rearrangement uses TRBV7-9 and TRBJ2-3; possibly TRBD2 for D (6 bases). The germline CDR1 and CDR2 sequences are SEHNR and FQNEAQ (reference sequence). The CDR3 has 15 residues. Trimming took 3 bases from V and 4 from J, leaving 14 bases between them. The CDR3 region is CASSFNGRDADTQYF. The CDR3 DNA reads as TGTGCCAGCAGCTTCAACGGGAGAGATGCAGATACGCAGTATTTT.